This TCR beta chain was obtained from a study of CXCR3-negative and CXCR3-positive naive CD8 T cells. UMI labels and 5' RACE were used to prepare the TRB cDNA libraries. TCRdb processed the 5' RACE reads again and assigns one entry to each CDR3 protein, with no DNA. There are about 120,000 distinct CDR3 sequences in the sample, with 0.59% held by the top ten. Concerning this clonotype itself: Its matching antigen is unknown.

Cells classed as naive CD8+ T cells were CD45RO-CCR7+CD27+CD95-. CDR1 and CDR2 (germline): LGHNA, YSLEER. The CDR3 has 15 residues. Study-wide results and limits: Between one naive subset and the other, surface CD5 was comparable, and TCR strength was inferred from TRB CDR3 properties. Researchers report that CXCR3-positive naive cells carry more hydrophobic TRB CDR3s than CXCR3-negative naive cells.

The specimen sequenced was naive CXCR3+ CD8+ T cells from blood. Subset defined: CD45RO-CCR7+CD27+CD95- naive CD8+ T cells expressing CXCR3 (TNR3+). The chain couples TRBV4-3 to TRBJ2-3; TCRdb proposes TRBD2, but this gene call is untestable without DNA. The sequence was obtained from a human donor in good health. Some clones in this sample may be carry-over from other donors' samples. This chain's CDR3 is CASTPGTSGTDTQYF.